The 21 T cell receptor beta chains presented below share a single source sample, sequenced in a study of T cell clonotyping in hematopoietic cell transplantation. Profiling relied on immunoSEQ multiplex PCR, and the TCRdb table lists in-frame clones only, not all of them. The sample includes under 9,500 clones, 65% to 90% of them seen just once. The sequences come from PBMCs, collected 180 days after allogeneic stem cell transplant. Receptors were obtained from a female patient aged 30-39 years who had an allogeneic stem cell transplant, so the T cells may come from the graft donor. Some clones in this sample may be carry-over from other donors' samples.

The chain combines TRBV7-2 with TRBJ1-2; D remains unclear. The CDR3 consists of 13 residues. Trimming stripped 0 bases from V and 5 bases from J, with 7 bases between. Germline values: CDR1 SGHTA, CDR2 FQGNSA. DNA for the CDR3: TGTGCCAGCAGCTTAGCGTTCCCTTATGGCTACACCTTC. It translates to CASSLAFPYGYTF.

This sequence joins TRBV5-1 and TRBJ1-2; D not certain. The length of the CDR3 is 13 residues. Germline V gene sequence: CDR1 SGHRS, CDR2 YFSETQ. V lost 0 bases to trimming and J lost 8 bases, with 11 bases between them. CDR3 region: CASSLGTAWGYTF. The CDR3 DNA reads as TGCGCCAGCAGCTTGGGGACGGCCTGGGGCTACACCTTC.

On this clone: The junction departs from germline at one end; a sequencing error may be responsible. The genes are TRBV4-1 and TRBJ2-7; D is possibly TRBD1 (5 bases). Germline V CDR1 and CDR2: MGHRA, YSYEKL. The CDR3 has 14 amino acids. The CDR3 here is CASSLTAGRDEQYF. The CDR3 DNA reads as TGTGCCAGCAGCCTGACAGCTGGTAGGGACGAGCAGTACTTC.

On this clone itself: The junction and the germline gene differ at one end; a read error may be behind it. The genes are TRBV13 and TRBJ2-7; D is uncertain. Germline CDR1 PRHDT, CDR2 FYEKMQ (reference sequence). This CDR3 spans 12 amino acids. In DNA, the CDR3 is TGTGCCAGCAGCTTAGGAGGACCCGAGGAGTACTTC. This sequence encodes CASSLGGPEEYF.

In this sample, this clone turned up once. The genes are TRBV11-2 and TRBJ2-3; possibly TRBD1 or TRBD2 for D (5 bases each). Germline V gives CDR1 SGHAT, CDR2 FQNNGV. The CDR3 loop spans 15 amino acids. The ends were cut back, 5 bases at V and 2 bases at J, with 14 bases in the middle. CDR3 residues: CASSGPGPYTDTQYF. Here the CDR3 DNA reads TGTGCCAGCAGCGGTCCGGGACCATACACAGATACGCAGTATTTT. Combining the CDR3 with reference TRBV11-2 and TRBJ2-3 gives the whole variable domain EAGVAQSPRYKIIEKRQSVAFWCNPISGHATLYWYQQILGQGPKLLIQFQNNGVVDDSQLPKDRFSAERLKGVDSTLKIQPAKLEDSAVYLCASSGPGPYTDTQYFGPGTRLTVL.

The chain carries TRBV6-5 and TRBJ2-1; TRBD2 aligns across 7 bases. V lost 5 bases, J lost 1 base, and 5 bases stayed unmatched. Germline V gene lookup returns CDR1 MNHEY and CDR2 SVGAGI. This CDR3 is 15 amino acids long. CDR3 sequence: CASSARGESYNEQFF. In DNA, the CDR3 is TGTGCCAGCAGTGCCCGGGGGGAGTCCTACAATGAGCAGTTCTTC.

The chain has TRBV30 and TRBJ1-2; D call uncertain. The CDR3 is 12 amino acids. Germline-derived CDR1 and CDR2 are GTSNPN and SVGIG (reference sequence). V lost 3 bases and J 4 bases, leaving 9 bases between the germline ends. Here the CDR3 DNA reads TGTGCCTGGAGCGTAGGACCCTATGGCTACACCTTC. This encodes CAWSVGPYGYTF.

This clone is a singleton in its sample. The CDR3 nucleotides are TGTGCCAGCAGCCAAGATCGGAGCGGGGGCCTCACAGATACGCAGTATTTT. This codes for CASSQDRSGGLTDTQYF. The V and J genes are TRBV4-2 and TRBJ2-3; 8 bases agree with TRBD2. This CDR3 comprises 17 residues. The V gene's germline CDR1 is LGHNA and CDR2 YNFKEQ. The J segment lost 2 bases and the V segment lost 0 bases, leaving 7 bases of the junction unmatched.

The CDR3 DNA reads as TGTGCCTGGAAAGGACAGGGAAACACCGGGGAGCTGTTTTTT. Encoded protein: CAWKGQGNTGELFF. V gene TRBV30 combines with J gene TRBJ2-2, with 8 bases lining up with TRBD1. CDR1 is GTSNPN, CDR2 SVGIG, per germline (reference sequence). Germline trimming cut 4 bases from V and 2 bases from J; bases unmatched to any gene: 3. There are 14 residues in the CDR3.

The chain employs TRBV7-2 and TRBJ1-2; 8 nucleotides match TRBD1. V dropped 5 bases and J dropped 4; count of bases not matched to a gene: 6. Germline CDR1 is SGHTA and CDR2 is FQGNSA. This CDR3 spans 14 amino acids. The CDR3 DNA reads TGTGCCAGCAGCCCACGCGGGACAGGCTATGGCTACACCTTC. This gives the protein CASSPRGTGYGYTF.

The chain recombines TRBV9 with TRBJ2-7, with D possibly called TRBD1 or TRBD2 (5 bases each). Germline V lookup: CDR1 SGDLS, CDR2 YYNGEE. Between the trimmed V and J ends, which lost 0 bases and 3 bases, there was a span of 13 bases. The CDR3 length is 15 residues. The CDR3 sequence is CASSVAGGSGYEQYF. CDR3 bases: TGTGCCAGCAGCGTAGCTGGGGGATCGGGCTACGAGCAGTACTTC.

The rearrangement links TRBV6-6 to TRBJ2-7; the D gene is possibly TRBD1 (5 bases). V shed 4 bases and J shed 4 bases, with 14 bases lying between them. Germline V gives CDR1 MNHNY, CDR2 SVGAGI (reference sequence). The CDR3 extends over 14 amino acids. CDR3: CASSWFRVAYEQYF. The CDR3 DNA is TGTGCCAGCAGTTGGTTCAGGGTAGCTTACGAGCAGTACTTC.

J is TRBJ2-2 and V is TRBV30; D not certain. Trimming cost V 2 bases and J 8 bases, with 12 bases left between them. Germline V gene data show CDR1 as GTSNPN and CDR2 as SVGIG (reference sequence). The CDR3 has 13 amino acids. In nucleotides, the CDR3 is TGTGCCTGGAGTCCGGCTGCGTCGGGGGAGCTGTTTTTT. Translating gives CAWSPAASGELFF.

The V call is TRBV9, the J call TRBJ1-2; 7 bases match TRBD1. V lost 2 bases, J lost 4 bases, and 11 bases stayed unmatched. This CDR3 is 16 amino acids long. Looked up from germline, CDR1 is SGDLS and CDR2 is YYNGEE. The CDR3 loop reads CASSVDVTGQAYGYTF. Written as DNA, the CDR3 is TGTGCCAGCAGCGTTGATGTGACAGGGCAAGCCTATGGCTACACCTTC.

The V and J genes are TRBV25-1 and TRBJ2-7; D call uncertain. The V and J ends lost 3 bases and 3 bases respectively, with 9 bases between them. Germline lookup yields CDR1 MGHDK and CDR2 SYGVNS. The CDR3 loop spans 13 amino acids. The CDR3 is CASSEDPYYEQYF. The CDR3 DNA is TGTGCCAGCAGTGAGGACCCGTACTACGAGCAGTACTTC.

The chain is built from TRBV4-2 and TRBJ2-7; 9 bases match TRBD1. Per the germline V gene, CDR1 is LGHNA and CDR2 is YNFKEQ. CDR3 length: 14 residues. V gave up 4 bases and J gave up 5 bases; unmatched junction bases: 6. This CDR3 is CASSPTGGRDEQYF. CDR3 DNA sequence: TGTGCCAGCAGCCCTACAGGGGGCAGGGACGAGCAGTACTTC.

The CDR3 region has the DNA TGTGCCAGTAGTATAAACATCCGGGACAGGGATGGCTACACCTTC. It specifies CASSINIRDRDGYTF. This chain uses TRBV19 with TRBJ1-2; TRBD1 agrees at 9 bases. The CDR3 contains 15 residues. The V segment lost 2 bases and the J segment 6 bases; nucleotides outside the gene matches: 7. CDR1 LNHDA and CDR2 SQIVND come from the germline V gene (reference sequence).

The genes are TRBV2 and TRBJ2-1; TRBD2 might be the D (7 bases). V lost 7 bases to trimming and J lost 4 bases, with 17 bases between them. This CDR3 contains 15 residues. Germline V gene lookup returns CDR1 SNHLY and CDR2 FYNNEI. Here the CDR3 reads CASTQGGGSYNEQFF. The CDR3 DNA reads as TGTGCCAGCACCCAAGGGGGGGGGAGTTACAATGAGCAGTTCTTC.

V and J are TRBV30 and TRBJ1-5; D unclear. The CDR3 has 12 residues. Germline V gives CDR1 GTSNPN, CDR2 SVGIG (reference sequence). Between the trimmed V and J ends, which lost 0 bases and 7 bases, there was a span of 7 bases. The CDR3 loop is CAWSVGGQPQHF. Written as DNA, the CDR3 is TGTGCCTGGAGTGTAGGTGGCCAGCCCCAGCATTTT.

This clone has a handful of counts. The chain recombines TRBV4-1 with TRBJ1-2; D not certain. Germline CDR1 reads MGHRA; CDR2 reads YSYEKL. The CDR3 extends over 13 amino acids. Trimming removed 0 bases at V and 7 bases at J, with 9 bases between. CDR3 nucleotide sequence: TGCGCCAGCAGCCAAGATATCAGCTCTGGCTACACCTTC. Its protein product is CASSQDISSGYTF.

This sequence joins TRBV10-3 and TRBJ2-1; no clear D gene. The V gene's germline CDR1 is ENHRY and CDR2 SYGVKD. The length of the CDR3 is 11 residues. Trimming removed 11 bases from V and 6 bases from J, with 11 bases in between. The CDR3 loop reads CAFQTANEQFF. The CDR3 coding sequence is TGTGCCTTTCAAACCGCCAATGAGCAGTTCTTC.